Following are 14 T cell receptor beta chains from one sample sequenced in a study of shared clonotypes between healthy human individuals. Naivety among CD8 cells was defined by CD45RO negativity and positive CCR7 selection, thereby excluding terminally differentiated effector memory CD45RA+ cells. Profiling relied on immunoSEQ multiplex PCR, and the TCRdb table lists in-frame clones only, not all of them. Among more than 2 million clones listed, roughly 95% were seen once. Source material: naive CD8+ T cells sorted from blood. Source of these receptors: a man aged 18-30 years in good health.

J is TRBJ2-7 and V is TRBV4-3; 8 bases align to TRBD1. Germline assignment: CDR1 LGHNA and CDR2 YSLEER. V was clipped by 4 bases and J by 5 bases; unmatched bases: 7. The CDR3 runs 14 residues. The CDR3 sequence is CASSPRTGWDEQYF. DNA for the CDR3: TGCGCCAGCAGCCCCAGGACAGGGTGGGACGAGCAGTACTTC.

The CDR3 spells CASSPEITPRHEQYF. The DNA for the CDR3 is TGTGCCAGCAGTCCAGAGATAACACCGCGCCACGAGCAGTACTTC. The J gene is TRBJ2-7, the V gene TRBV7-8; D call uncertain. The CDR3 totals 15 residues. The V end was cut by 6 bases, the J end by 5 bases, with 20 bases between. Germline V lookup: CDR1 SGHVS, CDR2 FQNEAQ.

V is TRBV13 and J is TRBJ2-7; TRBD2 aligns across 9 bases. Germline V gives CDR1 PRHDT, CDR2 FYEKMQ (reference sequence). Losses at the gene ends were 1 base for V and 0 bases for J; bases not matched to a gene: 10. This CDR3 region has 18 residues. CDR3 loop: CASSLVGSGSRSSYEQYF. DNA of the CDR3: TGTGCCAGCAGCTTAGTGGGTAGCGGGAGCCGAAGCTCCTACGAGCAGTACTTC.

CDR3 sequence: CATSGQGPTGELFF. In nucleotides, the CDR3 is TGTGCCACCTCGGGACAGGGGCCCACCGGGGAGCTGTTTTTT. The genes are TRBV5-4 and TRBJ2-2, with TRBD1 identical over 10 bases. The germline CDR1 and CDR2 sequences are SGHNT and YYREEE (reference sequence). V trimming: 9 bases; J trimming: 4 bases; junction bases outside the gene matches: 6. The CDR3 extends over 14 amino acids.

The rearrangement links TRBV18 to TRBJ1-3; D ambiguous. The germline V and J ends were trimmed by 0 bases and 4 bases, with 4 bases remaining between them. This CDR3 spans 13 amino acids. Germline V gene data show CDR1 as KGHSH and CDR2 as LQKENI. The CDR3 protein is CASSPPEGNTIYF. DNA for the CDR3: TGTGCCAGCTCACCACCGGAAGGAAACACCATATATTTT.

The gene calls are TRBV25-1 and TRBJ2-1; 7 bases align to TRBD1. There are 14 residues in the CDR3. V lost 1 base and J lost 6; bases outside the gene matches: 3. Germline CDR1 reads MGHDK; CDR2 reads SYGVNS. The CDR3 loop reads CASSELNRGNEQFF. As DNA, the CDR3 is TGTGCCAGCAGTGAATTGAACAGGGGCAATGAGCAGTTCTTC. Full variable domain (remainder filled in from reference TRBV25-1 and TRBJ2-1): EADIYQTPRYLVIGTGKKITLECSQTMGHDKMYWYQQDPGMELHLIHYSYGVNSTEKGDLSSESTVSRIRTEHFPLTLESARPSHTSQYLCASSELNRGNEQFFGPGTRLTVL.

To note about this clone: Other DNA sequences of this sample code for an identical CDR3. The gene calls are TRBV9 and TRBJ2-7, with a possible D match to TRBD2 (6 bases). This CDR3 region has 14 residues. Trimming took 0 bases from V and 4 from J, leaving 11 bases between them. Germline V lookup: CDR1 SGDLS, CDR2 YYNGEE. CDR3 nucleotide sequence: TGTGCCAGCAGCGTAGGGGCGGGAACGTACGAGCAGTACTTC. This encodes CASSVGAGTYEQYF.

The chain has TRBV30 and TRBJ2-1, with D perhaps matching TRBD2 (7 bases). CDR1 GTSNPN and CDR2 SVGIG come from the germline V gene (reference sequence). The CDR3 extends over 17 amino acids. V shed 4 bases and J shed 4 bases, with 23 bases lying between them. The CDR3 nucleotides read TGTGCCTGGACCCAATCCTGGGGGCTAGCGGCATACAATGAGCAGTTCTTC. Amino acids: CAWTQSWGLAAYNEQFF. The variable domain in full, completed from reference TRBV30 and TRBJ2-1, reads SQTIHQWPATLVQPVGSPLSLECTVEGTSNPNLYWYRQAAGRGLQLLFYSVGIGQISSEVPQNLSASRPQDRQFILSSKKLLLSDSGFYLCAWTQSWGLAAYNEQFFGPGTRLTVL.

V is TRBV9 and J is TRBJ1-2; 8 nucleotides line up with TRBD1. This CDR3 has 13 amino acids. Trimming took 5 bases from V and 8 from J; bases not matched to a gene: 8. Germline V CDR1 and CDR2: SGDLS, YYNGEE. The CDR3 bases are TGTGCCAGCAGGGCAGGGGGCGCGGAAGGCTACACCTTC. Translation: CASRAGGAEGYTF.

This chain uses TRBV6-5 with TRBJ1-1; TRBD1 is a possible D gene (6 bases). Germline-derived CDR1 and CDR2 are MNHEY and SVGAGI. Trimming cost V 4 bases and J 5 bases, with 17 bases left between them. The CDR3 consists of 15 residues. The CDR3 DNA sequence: TGTGCCAGCAGTTTCGGACAGTCGGGGGGAACTGAAGCTTTCTTT. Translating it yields CASSFGQSGGTEAFF.

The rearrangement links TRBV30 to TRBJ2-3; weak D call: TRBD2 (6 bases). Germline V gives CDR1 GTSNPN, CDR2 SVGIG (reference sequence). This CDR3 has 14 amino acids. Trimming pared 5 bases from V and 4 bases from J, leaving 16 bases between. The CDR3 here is CAWAGQGLADTQYF. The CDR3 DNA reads TGTGCCTGGGCGGGCCAGGGACTCGCAGATACGCAGTATTTT. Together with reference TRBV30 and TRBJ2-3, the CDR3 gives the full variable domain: SQTIHQWPATLVQPVGSPLSLECTVEGTSNPNLYWYRQAAGRGLQLLFYSVGIGQISSEVPQNLSASRPQDRQFILSSKKLLLSDSGFYLCAWAGQGLADTQYFGPGTRLTVL.

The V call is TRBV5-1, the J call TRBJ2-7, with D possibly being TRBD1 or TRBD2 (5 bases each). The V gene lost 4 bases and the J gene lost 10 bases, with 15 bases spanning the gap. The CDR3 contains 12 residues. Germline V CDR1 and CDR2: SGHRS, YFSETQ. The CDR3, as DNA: TGCGCCAGCAGCCCTTTCACTGGGGGACAGTACTTC. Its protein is CASSPFTGGQYF.

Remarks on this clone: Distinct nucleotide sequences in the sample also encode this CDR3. DNA for the CDR3: TGTGCCAGCGGACAAGCCTACGAGCAGTACTTC. It yields the protein CASGQAYEQYF. The chain is built from TRBV25-1 and TRBJ2-7, with D perhaps matching TRBD1 (5 bases). CDR1 MGHDK and CDR2 SYGVNS come from the germline V gene. The V gene lost 8 bases and the J gene lost 2 bases, with 7 bases spanning the gap. The CDR3 is made up of 11 amino acids.

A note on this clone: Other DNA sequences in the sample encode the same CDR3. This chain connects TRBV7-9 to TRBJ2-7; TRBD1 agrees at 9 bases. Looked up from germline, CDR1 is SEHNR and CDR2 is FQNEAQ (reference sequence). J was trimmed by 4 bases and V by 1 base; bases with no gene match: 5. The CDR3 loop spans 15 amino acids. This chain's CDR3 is CASSLVGTGIYEQYF. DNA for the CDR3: TGTGCCAGCAGCTTAGTGGGGACAGGGATTTACGAGCAGTACTTC.